Below are 32 T cell receptor beta chains sequenced from a single sample in a study of T-cell reconstitution after alpha-beta-depleted transplantation in children. It was with unique molecular identifiers that the TCRbeta library was prepared. TCRdb itself ran the PCR reads through MiXCR, one entry per CDR3 protein. Of 700,000 to 850,000 distinct CDR3 sequences listed, around 17% were seen once; the top ten hold under 6%. The input for sequencing was PBMCs, mostly from graft donor cells, taken 360 days after TCRalphabeta/CD19-depleted stem cell transplant. The receptors were gathered from a male patient younger than 18 who had a stem cell transplant for acute lymphoblastic leukemia, so the T cells may come from the graft donor.

The V gene is TRBV20-1, the J gene TRBJ2-3; tentative D call: TRBD2 (5 bases). The CDR3 covers 14 residues. The V gene's germline CDR1 is DFQATT and CDR2 SNEGSKA (reference sequence). V lost 6 bases, J lost 1 base, and 14 bases lay in between. The CDR3 reads CSAEEDLRTDTQYF. The CDR3 nucleotides are TGCAGTGCCGAGGAGGACTTGCGCACAGATACGCAGTATTTT.

The J gene is TRBJ2-1, the V gene TRBV15; 10 bases map to TRBD2. The germline gives CDR1 LNHNV, CDR2 YYDKDF (reference sequence). V trimming: 0 bases; J trimming: 9 bases; junction bases outside the gene matches: 11. The CDR3 contains 17 residues. CDR3 in DNA: TGTGCCACCAGCAGAGATTTCGCTAGCGGGAGAATCGGTGAGCAGTTCTTC. This translates into CATSRDFASGRIGEQFF.

This clonotype came up a few times. The chain employs TRBV27 and TRBJ2-1; 9 positions match TRBD2. Germline CDR1 MNHEY, CDR2 SMNVEV (reference sequence). Trimming cost V 1 base and J 3 bases; bases outside gene matches: 1. The CDR3 runs to 15 residues. DNA of the CDR3: TGTGCCAGCAGTTTATGGACTAGCGACTACAATGAGCAGTTCTTC. It encodes CASSLWTSDYNEQFF.

This clonotype appeared a few times. The chain recombines TRBV6-6 with TRBJ1-1; unclear D gene. This CDR3 spans 13 amino acids. The germline V gene has CDR1 MNHNY and CDR2 SVGAGI (reference sequence). V dropped 8 bases and J dropped 3 bases, with 13 bases sitting between them. DNA of the CDR3: TGTGCCAGCGAAAGGGTGGGTCACACTGAAGCTTTCTTT. This gives the protein CASERVGHTEAFF.

There are many counts of this clonotype. CDR3 nucleotide sequence: TGTGCCAGCAGCTTAGACCCCTATTACGAGCAGTACTTC. Translation gives CASSLDPYYEQYF. The V and J genes are TRBV11-2 and TRBJ2-7; unclear D gene. This CDR3 has 13 residues. Deletions cut 0 bases from V and 4 bases from J, with 7 bases between. Germline V gene lookup returns CDR1 SGHAT and CDR2 FQNNGV.

Only a few counts were recorded for this clonotype. This chain connects TRBV4-2 to TRBJ2-6, with D perhaps TRBD2 (5 bases). Per germline, CDR1 LGHNA and CDR2 YNFKEQ. The V and J ends lost 1 base and 12 bases respectively, with 10 bases between them. CDR3 length: 13 residues. CDR3 in amino acids: CASSQGLAPVLTF. CDR3 nucleotide sequence: TGTGCCAGCAGCCAAGGTCTAGCACCCGTCCTGACTTTC.

The V gene is TRBV6-5, the J gene TRBJ2-3, with a tentative D call TRBD1 (6 bases). Germline CDR1 MNHEY, CDR2 SVGAGI. This CDR3 has 15 residues. Trimming pared 5 bases from V and 0 bases from J, leaving 12 bases between. CDR3 amino acids: CASSLQGSSTDTQYF. The CDR3 DNA reads TGTGCCAGCAGTCTACAGGGCTCTAGCACAGATACGCAGTATTTT.

This clonotype was picked up many times. The rearrangement uses TRBV2 and TRBJ1-2; no firm D call. The CDR3 covers 13 residues. Trimming removed 7 bases at V and 2 bases at J, with 11 bases between. Germline V gives CDR1 SNHLY, CDR2 FYNNEI. DNA for the CDR3: TGTGCCAGCATTTTAACAGAGAACTATGGCTACACCTTC. This sequence encodes CASILTENYGYTF.

This chain links TRBV18 with TRBJ2-1, with 11 bases lining up with TRBD1. Trimming removed 2 bases from V and 1 base from J; junction bases left unmatched: 16. Germline CDR1 KGHSH, CDR2 LQKENI. The CDR3 extends over 21 amino acids. CDR3 bases: TGTGCCAGCTCACCAATTTTTATGAATCGCCGGGACAGGGGGTCCTACAATGAGCAGTTCTTC. This sequence encodes CASSPIFMNRRDRGSYNEQFF.

This clonotype occurred a few times. The rearrangement uses TRBV5-1 and TRBJ2-2; 9 bases are a match to TRBD2. The V gene's germline CDR1 is SGHRS and CDR2 YFSETQ. V shed 5 bases and J 1 base; nucleotides not matched to a gene: 3. The CDR3 extends over 15 amino acids. The CDR3 loop reads CASRTSGLNTGELFF. CDR3 coding DNA: TGCGCCAGCAGAACTAGCGGGCTGAACACCGGGGAGCTGTTTTTT.

There are a few counts of this clonotype. The chain couples TRBV20-1 to TRBJ2-3; 12 bases map to TRBD2. Germline V gene lookup returns CDR1 DFQATT and CDR2 SNEGSKA (reference sequence). The CDR3 loop spans 16 amino acids. With 6 bases clipped from V and 3 bases from J, the junction kept 10 bases outside the gene matches. Here the CDR3 reads CSASQAGTSGTDTQYF. DNA for the CDR3: TGCAGTGCAAGCCAAGCCGGGACTAGCGGGACAGATACGCAGTATTTT.

This clonotype was recorded many times. The genes are TRBV5-1 and TRBJ2-1; TRBD2 is a possible D gene (5 bases). The length of the CDR3 is 12 residues. Germline assignment: CDR1 SGHRS and CDR2 YFSETQ. V lost 0 bases and J lost 16, with 14 bases in between. CDR3 in amino acids: CASSLEGGGGFF. DNA for the CDR3: TGCGCCAGCAGCTTGGAAGGCGGCGGAGGCTTCTTC.

This clonotype was recorded a few times. The V and J genes are TRBV4-1 and TRBJ2-5; unclear D gene. From germline, CDR1 is MGHRA and CDR2 YSYEKL. Trimming took 2 bases from V and 4 from J, leaving 11 bases between them. The CDR3 spans 14 residues. As DNA, the CDR3 is TGCGCCAGCAGCCAAATCGGGCAGCCAGAGACCCAGTACTTC. Translating it yields CASSQIGQPETQYF.

Many counts were recorded for this clonotype. J is TRBJ2-7 and V is TRBV4-1; D call uncertain. With 4 bases removed from V and 3 bases from J, the gap between germline ends came to 10 bases. CDR1 is MGHRA, CDR2 YSYEKL, per germline. This CDR3 is built from 13 residues. This CDR3 reads CASSPIPLYEQYF. The CDR3 bases are TGCGCCAGCAGCCCCATCCCGCTCTACGAGCAGTACTTC.

This clonotype was detected only once. V and J are TRBV19 and TRBJ2-7; 7 positions match TRBD1. The CDR3 is 15 residues long. Germline CDR1 reads LNHDA; CDR2 reads SQIVND (reference sequence). V was clipped by 9 bases and J by 2 bases; unmatched bases: 13. The CDR3 sequence: CASGPRQGKTYEQYF. CDR3 coding DNA: TGTGCCAGCGGCCCCAGACAGGGCAAAACCTACGAGCAGTACTTC.

The chain recombines TRBV5-6 with TRBJ1-2; no firm D call. Per the germline V gene, CDR1 is SGHDT and CDR2 is YYEEEE. The CDR3 totals 16 residues. V lost 1 base, J lost 4 bases, and 17 bases lay in between. The CDR3 here is CASSLMGSDKIYGYTF. The CDR3 DNA follows: TGTGCCAGCAGCTTGATGGGGTCCGACAAGATCTATGGCTACACCTTC.

This clonotype was found a few times. The chain recombines TRBV29-1 with TRBJ2-2, with 8 bases aligning to TRBD1. The V gene's germline CDR1 is SQVTM and CDR2 ANQGSEA. The CDR3 runs 16 residues. J gave up 5 bases and V 0 bases, and 8 bases lay outside the gene matches. As DNA, the CDR3 is TGCAGCGTTGAAGATCTACAGGGGGGATGGACCGGGGAGCTGTTTTTT. This sequence encodes CSVEDLQGGWTGELFF.

The sample holds a few counts of this clonotype. The chain links TRBV12-3 or TRBV12-4 to TRBJ1-4; a weak D match, TRBD1 (6 bases). The CDR3 is made up of 14 amino acids. V was clipped by 6 bases and J by 8 bases, with 16 bases between them. CDR3 nucleotide sequence: TGTGCCAGCAGCCGACAGGAGAGGCGAGAAAAACTGTTTTTT. Residues: CASSRQERREKLFF.

This clonotype was counted between two and nine times. The V gene is TRBV12-3 or TRBV12-4, the J gene TRBJ1-3, with a possible D match to TRBD1 (5 bases). V was clipped by 5 bases and J by 4 bases, with 18 bases between them. The CDR3 contains 16 residues. DNA for the CDR3: TGTGCCAGCAGTCCCGGGACTCTGGGAGCCGGAAACACCATATATTTT. Its translation: CASSPGTLGAGNTIYF.

The chain combines TRBV12-3 or TRBV12-4 with TRBJ1-5, with D possibly being TRBD1 (6 bases). Trimming removed 7 bases at V and 5 bases at J, with 15 bases between. The CDR3 runs 14 residues. The CDR3 coding sequence is TGTGCCAGCACCGAAAGGGGGGTGGATCAGCCCCAGCATTTT. It is translated as CASTERGVDQPQHF.

This chain links TRBV6-5 with TRBJ2-7, with 9 bases lining up with TRBD1. The CDR3 has 17 residues. The junction had 8 bases not matched to a gene; V was cut back by 0 bases and J by 2 bases. The germline V gene has CDR1 MNHEY and CDR2 SVGAGI. As DNA, the CDR3 is TGTGCCAGCAGTTACTCCGGACAGGGGATCGGGACCTACGAGCAGTACTTC. Protein product: CASSYSGQGIGTYEQYF.

This CDR3 reads CASSLTGRGSGYEQYF. The DNA of the CDR3 is TGTGCCAGCAGCTTAACCGGCCGCGGGAGTGGGTACGAGCAGTACTTC. This chain links TRBV7-9 with TRBJ2-7; 7 nucleotides line up with TRBD2. Per the germline V gene, CDR1 is SEHNR and CDR2 is FQNEAQ (reference sequence). CDR3 length: 16 residues. After removal of 2 bases from V and 4 bases from J, the junction contained 11 bases not matched to a gene.

This clonotype was detected many times. The chain employs TRBV4-1 and TRBJ2-7, with D perhaps TRBD2 (6 bases). With 0 bases removed from V and 3 bases from J, the gap between germline ends came to 12 bases. Germline V CDR1 and CDR2: MGHRA, YSYEKL. The CDR3 runs to 15 residues. The CDR3 DNA follows: TGCGCCAGCAGCCAAGAATCCCGACTAGTCTACGAGCAGTACTTC. Its protein product is CASSQESRLVYEQYF.

The rearrangement uses TRBV27 and TRBJ2-4, with 12 bases matching TRBD2. Germline trimming cut 0 bases from V and 9 bases from J; bases unmatched to any gene: 9. Germline loops: CDR1 MNHEY, CDR2 SMNVEV (reference sequence). This CDR3 contains 17 residues. DNA of the CDR3: TGTGCCAGCAGTTTATCGATGGGACTAGCGGGCTCGAGCATTCAGTACTTC. Encoded protein: CASSLSMGLAGSSIQYF.

J is TRBJ1-2 and V is TRBV7-6; D remains unclear. The CDR3 extends over 15 amino acids. The V and J ends lost 0 bases and 3 bases respectively, with 11 bases between them. In germline, CDR1 is SGHVS, CDR2 FNYEAQ. CDR3 sequence (DNA): TGTGCCAGCAGCTTAGCGCGCAGGATCGACTATGGCTACACCTTC. It encodes CASSLARRIDYGYTF. The variable domain in full, completed from reference TRBV7-6 and TRBJ1-2, reads GAGVSQSPRYKVTKRGQDVALRCDPISGHVSLYWYRQALGQGPEFLTYFNYEAQQDKSGLPNDRFSAERPEGSISTLTIQRTEQRDSAMYRCASSLARRIDYGYTFGSGTRLTVV.

This clonotype appeared a few times. This sequence joins TRBV29-1 and TRBJ2-1; TRBD2 might be the D (5 bases). There are 18 residues in the CDR3. V lost 2 bases to trimming and J lost 3 bases, with 23 bases between them. Germline CDR1 SQVTM, CDR2 ANQGSEA. CDR3 residues: CSVEQVIQTGNHYNEQFF. In nucleotides, the CDR3 is TGCAGCGTTGAACAGGTTATACAGACGGGAAATCACTACAATGAGCAGTTCTTC.

This clonotype has just a few counts. The rearrangement joins TRBV9 to TRBJ2-4; D assignment may be TRBD1 or TRBD2 (5 bases each). Per germline, CDR1 SGDLS and CDR2 YYNGEE. This CDR3 contains 12 residues. Trimming removed 3 bases at V and 8 bases at J, with 9 bases between. The CDR3 sequence is CASSEQGHIQYF. The CDR3 nucleotides read TGTGCCAGCAGCGAGCAGGGACACATTCAGTACTTC.

This clonotype was seen at least ten times. The genes are TRBV6-5 and TRBJ1-5; 9 nucleotides align to TRBD1. J was trimmed by 6 bases and V by 0 bases; bases with no gene match: 3. The CDR3 runs to 15 residues. Germline lookup yields CDR1 MNHEY and CDR2 SVGAGI. The CDR3 bases are TGTGCCAGCAGTTACTCGGGACAGGGCATTCAGCCCCAGCATTTT. This encodes CASSYSGQGIQPQHF.

This clonotype was picked up many times. The rearrangement joins TRBV25-1 to TRBJ2-1, with D possibly matching TRBD2 (5 bases). Looked up from germline, CDR1 is MGHDK and CDR2 is SYGVNS. V lost 8 bases to trimming and J lost 7 bases, with 12 bases between them. The CDR3 runs 12 residues. The CDR3 sequence: CASGASINEQFF. The CDR3, as DNA: TGTGCCAGCGGAGCTAGCATAAATGAGCAGTTCTTC.

The chain employs TRBV5-1 and TRBJ2-1; 9 nucleotides agree with TRBD1. CDR1 is SGHRS, CDR2 YFSETQ, per germline. With V trimmed by 6 bases and J by 8 bases, 21 bases remained unmatched. This CDR3 region has 18 residues. The CDR3 loop reads CASTRNSYPGQGRDEQFF. CDR3 nucleotide sequence: TGCGCCAGCACCCGAAACAGTTATCCGGGACAGGGTAGGGATGAGCAGTTCTTC.

This chain connects TRBV27 to TRBJ1-6; tentatively, D is TRBD1 (5 bases). The V gene lost 4 bases and the J gene lost 13 bases, with 17 bases spanning the gap. Germline V gene data show CDR1 as MNHEY and CDR2 as SMNVEV (reference sequence). This CDR3 region has 14 residues. The CDR3 protein is CASSSLREEGPLHF. CDR3 bases: TGTGCCAGCAGTTCCCTAAGAGAGGAGGGGCCCCTCCACTTT.

This chain links TRBV12-3 or TRBV12-4 with TRBJ2-7; 7 nucleotides line up with TRBD1. This CDR3 contains 14 residues. Germline trimming cut 11 bases from V and 1 base from J; bases unmatched to any gene: 11. The CDR3 region has the DNA TGTGCCTTCTGTTCCACAGGGGCGTCCTACGAGCAGTACTTC. Its protein is CAFCSTGASYEQYF.